This entry lists 23 T cell receptor beta chains sequenced from one sample in a study of T cell responses to AZD1222 COVID-19 vaccine. Clones were read by immunoSEQ multiplex PCR, and TCRdb kept only the in-frame ones, dropping some. The sample yields some 120,000 clones, around 90% seen once. The input for sequencing was peripheral blood, taken 28 days after the second AZD1222 dose. The receptors here all came from an adult who received the AZD1222 COVID-19 vaccine.

The V gene is TRBV4-3, the J gene TRBJ1-4; D is perhaps TRBD1 (5 bases). CDR1 LGHNA and CDR2 YSLEER come from the germline V gene. The ends were cut back, 0 bases at V and 8 bases at J, with 10 bases in the middle. The CDR3 totals 14 residues. The DNA for the CDR3 is TGCGCCAGCAGCCAAGATTCGGAGGGGGAAAAACTGTTTTTT. This translates into CASSQDSEGEKLFF.

This rearrangement joins TRBV19 to TRBJ1-5; D not certain. CDR1 LNHDA and CDR2 SQIVND come from the germline V gene (reference sequence). The CDR3 has 13 residues. Trimming took 3 bases from V and 9 from J, leaving 12 bases between them. In nucleotides, the CDR3 is TGTGCCAGTAGTATCGGCAGCCCTAGGCCCCAGCATTTT. It translates to CASSIGSPRPQHF.

The rearrangement joins TRBV12-3 or TRBV12-4 to TRBJ2-7; 9 positions match TRBD1. J lost 6 bases, V lost 8 bases, and 8 bases had no gene match. The CDR3 is 13 amino acids. DNA for the CDR3: TGTGCCAGCGGCACACAGGGGGCGGTCGAGCAGTACTTC. Its translation: CASGTQGAVEQYF.

V and J are TRBV7-2 and TRBJ2-7, with unresolved D. This CDR3 spans 16 amino acids. Trimming removed 5 bases from V and 1 base from J, with 18 bases in between. In germline, CDR1 is SGHTA, CDR2 FQGNSA. The CDR3 spells CASSPLSLGYSYEQYF. In nucleotides, the CDR3 is TGTGCCAGCAGCCCCCTTAGCCTGGGGTATTCCTACGAGCAGTACTTC.

V gene TRBV6-6 combines with J gene TRBJ1-1, with D perhaps matching TRBD1 (5 bases). This CDR3 is built from 14 residues. In germline, CDR1 is MNHNY, CDR2 SVGAGI (reference sequence). With 4 bases removed from V and 1 base from J, the gap between germline ends came to 10 bases. The chain's CDR3 is CASSSETANTEAFF. The CDR3 DNA is TGTGCCAGCAGTTCCGAGACAGCGAACACTGAAGCTTTCTTT.

The chain recombines TRBV7-9 with TRBJ1-2; tentatively, D is TRBD1 (6 bases). Germline assignment: CDR1 SEHNR and CDR2 FQNEAQ (reference sequence). This CDR3 spans 18 amino acids. Trimming cost V 5 bases and J 0 bases, with 22 bases left between them. The CDR3 DNA reads as TGTGCCAGCAGCCATCCCCAGGGACATAGGGGAGCTAACTATGGCTACACCTTC. The encoded protein is CASSHPQGHRGANYGYTF.

This clone was seen a handful of times. The genes are TRBV10-3 and TRBJ2-6; tentatively, D is TRBD1 (6 bases). Trimming cost V 2 bases and J 3 bases, with 11 bases left between them. This CDR3 has 16 amino acids. Germline values: CDR1 ENHRY, CDR2 SYGVKD. The CDR3 reads CAISEGQRVGANVLTF. The CDR3 nucleotides are TGTGCCATCAGTGAGGGACAGAGGGTTGGGGCCAACGTCCTGACTTTC.

The chain combines TRBV11-2 with TRBJ1-4; D perhaps matches TRBD1 (6 bases). V gave up 5 bases and J gave up 9 bases, with 22 bases separating them. This CDR3 region has 16 residues. Germline CDR1 is SGHAT and CDR2 is FQNNGV. The CDR3 region has the DNA TGTGCCAGCAGCCCCGAATGGGGGGGCCGAGGAAAAAAACTGTTTTTT. Protein product: CASSPEWGGRGKKLFF.

V and J are TRBV7-2 and TRBJ2-7, with D perhaps TRBD1 or TRBD2 (5 bases each). Trimming stripped 1 base from V and 5 bases from J, with 24 bases between. CDR3 size: 18 residues. Germline CDR1 reads SGHTA; CDR2 reads FQGNSA. CDR3 nucleotides: TGTGCCAGCAGCTTAGAATCCGGACTGGGACCCCTGGCCCACGAGCAGTACTTC. It is translated as CASSLESGLGPLAHEQYF.

The V and J genes are TRBV7-6 and TRBJ1-5, with D hard to call. The CDR3 loop spans 10 amino acids. Trimming shortened V by 7 bases and J by 10 bases, and 8 bases separated the two germline ends. Germline V lookup: CDR1 SGHVS, CDR2 FNYEAQ. Written as DNA, the CDR3 is TGTGCCAGCACCTTTCTACCCCAGCATTTT. It yields the protein CASTFLPQHF.

This clone appeared once. The chain employs TRBV27 and TRBJ1-2; 9 bases line up with TRBD1. The CDR3 totals 15 residues. V trimming: 6 bases; J trimming: 7 bases; junction bases outside the gene matches: 12. From germline, CDR1 is MNHEY and CDR2 SMNVEV (reference sequence). CDR3 residues: CASSWGTGGAGGYTF. In DNA form, the CDR3 reads TGTGCCAGCAGCTGGGGAACAGGGGGCGCGGGTGGCTACACCTTC.

This clone has more than one count but fewer than ten. The genes are TRBV7-9 and TRBJ1-4; tentatively, D is TRBD1 (6 bases). This CDR3 has 12 residues. The germline V gene has CDR1 SEHNR and CDR2 FQNEAQ (reference sequence). The V gene lost 3 bases and the J gene lost 12 bases, with 11 bases spanning the gap. CDR3 region: CASSFTGIELFF. CDR3 DNA sequence: TGTGCCAGCAGCTTCACAGGGATAGAACTGTTTTTT.

The chain carries TRBV9 and TRBJ1-6; D unresolved. Germline-derived CDR1 and CDR2 are SGDLS and YYNGEE. The V end lost 4 bases, the J end lost 9 bases, and 14 bases lay between the germline ends. The CDR3 is 14 amino acids. The CDR3 region has the DNA TGTGCCAGCAGCCCCGGCCAGGCAGGTTCACCCCTCCACTTT. This encodes CASSPGQAGSPLHF.

V gene TRBV18 combines with J gene TRBJ1-5, with TRBD1 matching over 7 bases. The germline gives CDR1 KGHSH, CDR2 LQKENI. V was pared by 4 bases and J by 1 base, with 7 bases of the junction left unmatched. This CDR3 has 16 residues. The CDR3 nucleotides read TGTGCCAGCTCACTCTTTAAAGGGGGCAGCAATCAGCCCCAGCATTTT. It specifies CASSLFKGGSNQPQHF.

The J gene is TRBJ1-1, the V gene TRBV19, with 7 bases aligning to TRBD1. The germline V gene has CDR1 LNHDA and CDR2 SQIVND (reference sequence). This CDR3 spans 15 amino acids. The V gene end was trimmed by 5 bases and the J gene end by 5 bases; junction bases not matched to a gene: 11. CDR3 sequence (DNA): TGTGCCAGTAGTGCTAATCGACAGGGTGGGACTGAAGCTTTCTTT. This translates into CASSANRQGGTEAFF.

V usage is TRBV27 and J usage is TRBJ2-2; 11 bases are a match to TRBD1. J lost 6 bases, V lost 3 bases, and 0 bases had no gene match. Germline values: CDR1 MNHEY, CDR2 SMNVEV (reference sequence). The CDR3 has 14 residues. The CDR3 reads CASSLGQGAGELFF. The CDR3 bases are TGTGCCAGCAGTTTGGGACAGGGGGCCGGGGAGCTGTTTTTT.

This chain's CDR3 is CASRNGGPNEKLFF. DNA of the CDR3: TGTGCCAGCCGAAACGGGGGACCTAATGAAAAACTGTTTTTT. The V gene is TRBV28, the J gene TRBJ1-4; weak D call: TRBD1 (5 bases). Germline V gene data show CDR1 as MDHEN and CDR2 as SYDVKM. The CDR3 loop spans 14 amino acids. V was trimmed by 8 bases and J by 3 bases, leaving 13 bases between them.

CDR3 sequence: CASRDYETQYF. The CDR3 bases are TGTGCCAGCAGGGACTATGAGACCCAGTACTTC. This chain links TRBV6-5 with TRBJ2-5, with D possibly being TRBD2 (6 bases). Trimming left V 6 bases short and J 5 bases short, with 7 bases between. The CDR3 totals 11 residues. Germline-derived CDR1 and CDR2 are MNHEY and SVGAGI.

J is TRBJ2-1 and V is TRBV2, with 7 positions matching TRBD2. Germline CDR1 is SNHLY and CDR2 is FYNNEI. The trim removed 7 bases at V and 3 bases at J, leaving 15 bases unmatched. The CDR3 loop spans 17 amino acids. The DNA of the CDR3 is TGTGCCAGCACCGGGACTAACAAAAGGGGCGGCTACAATGAGCAGTTCTTC. This encodes CASTGTNKRGGYNEQFF.

The V call is TRBV7-9, the J call TRBJ2-7; 7 nucleotides align to TRBD1. The V segment lost 5 bases and the J segment 4 bases; nucleotides outside the gene matches: 5. The CDR3 is 13 amino acids. Germline assignment: CDR1 SEHNR and CDR2 FQNEAQ (reference sequence). The CDR3 region is CASSDTGEYEQYF. In nucleotides, the CDR3 is TGTGCCAGCAGCGATACAGGGGAATACGAGCAGTACTTC.

The chain uses TRBV11-2 and TRBJ2-2; 8 bases fit TRBD2. Germline CDR1 is SGHAT and CDR2 is FQNNGV. There are 17 residues in the CDR3. Unmatched junction bases numbered 9, after V lost 0 bases and J lost 6 bases. CDR3 nucleotides: TGTGCCAGCAGCTTAGATCTTGAGACTAGCGTAGCCGGGGAGCTGTTTTTT. This gives the protein CASSLDLETSVAGELFF.

The chain couples TRBV2 to TRBJ1-1, with D uncertain. CDR1 is SNHLY, CDR2 FYNNEI, per germline. The germline V and J ends were trimmed by 6 bases and 1 base, with 6 bases remaining between them. CDR3 length: 12 residues. The CDR3 DNA follows: TGTGCCAGCAGGCCAGGGAACACTGAAGCTTTCTTT. This sequence encodes CASRPGNTEAFF.

Here the CDR3 reads CASSLVFLTAEAFF. The CDR3 DNA is TGTGCCAGCAGCTTAGTTTTCTTGACAGCAGAAGCTTTCTTT. This chain joins TRBV7-2 and TRBJ1-1; maybe TRBD1 (5 bases). The V and J ends lost 1 base and 8 bases respectively, with 14 bases between them. This CDR3 comprises 14 residues. The germline CDR1 and CDR2 sequences are SGHTA and FQGNSA. The variable domain in full, with the rest retrieved from reference TRBV7-2 and TRBJ1-1, is GAGVSQSPSNKVTEKGKDVELRCDPISGHTALYWYRQSLGQGLEFLIYFQGNSAPDKSGLPSDRFSAERTGGSVSTLTIQRTQQEDSAVYLCASSLVFLTAEAFFGQGTRLTVV.